This T cell receptor (beta chain) appears in the sequencing data of a study of radiation and T cells in renal cell carcinoma. General study results and limits: From baseline, blood top tumor clonotypes peaked at 2 weeks post-radiation. Baseline intratumoral clonotype presence is unknown without pretreatment biopsies.

Noted time point: blood 2 weeks post-SBRT. Treatment of the sample: 15 Gy SBRT to primary tumor, nephrectomy 4 weeks later. This CDR3 has 19 residues. V dropped 2 bases and J dropped 3; count of bases not matched to a gene: 13. Germline V gene sequence: CDR1 SGHRS, CDR2 YFSETQ. TCRdb's copy holds only in-frame clones and misses some; the assay was immunoSEQ multiplex PCR. This table has around 120,000 clones, approximately 78% appearing once. Concerning this clone itself: The antigen remains unidentified.

The TCR was taken from a woman in her sixties with renal cell carcinoma. This sequence joins TRBV5-1 and TRBJ2-5; 13 nucleotides line up with TRBD2. The sequencing here drew on blood, taken from a patient whose treatment included radiotherapy and nephrectomy. This CDR3 is CASSFGTSGDSVREETQYF. DNA of the CDR3: TGCGCCAGCAGCTTCGGGACTAGCGGGGATTCGGTGAGGGAAGAGACCCAGTACTTC.